This paragraph covers one TCR beta chain sequence. Its matching antigen is unknown. A sample-barcoded 5' primer and a J-beta primer mix were used in a second PCR of about 7 to 12 cycles. A single record per CDR3 protein comes from TCRdb applying MiXCR to the 5' RACE reads. Of 750,000 or so distinct CDR3 sequences in the sample, around 25% are singletons; the top ten hold around 9.2%. For every donor, a draw yielded approximately 9.9 milliliters of peripheral blood. This CDR3 is 12 amino acids long. These data originate in a study of blood T cells in healthy people across ages. Study findings and constraints: Significant beta diversity loss was already apparent by age approximately 37, declining roughly linearly. Relative to aged donors, long-lived donors carried more naive CD4+ cells and displayed higher diversity.

The same specimen was also included in a second study, on T cells of mothers and their children. That work states: Regardless of relatedness, pairs show thymic selection shaping TCR recombination output in a similar manner.

Sequencing was performed on blood. The rearrangement uses TRBV12-3 or TRBV12-4 and TRBJ2-1; maybe TRBD1 (6 bases). With the DNA end fitting TRBJ2-5 better, the J assignment may be wrong. The clonotype originates from a boy younger than 18 in good health. DNA of the CDR3: TGTGCCAGCGGACAGAGACAAGAGACCCAGTACTTC. This encodes CASGQRQETQYF.